This is a list of T cell receptor beta chains from one sample in a study of cytomegalovirus exposure and HLA in healthy donors. This table comes from immunoSEQ multiplex PCR, and its TCRdb copy is limited to in-frame clones, with some not included. Of around 230,000 clones listed, nearly 80% are singletons. The sequenced sample was PBMCs. These receptors came from a male donor in good health and CMV-seronegative. Both conserved end residues are part of each CDR3. A D gene is named only where the DNA matches it firmly. Part of the rows lack a size; the others show once, few, many or a class for expanded clones.

size	V	J	D	DNA	CDR3
-	TRBV28	TRBJ2-3	TRBD2	TGTGCCAGCAGTTCCGGGACTAGCGGAGATACGCAGTATTTT	CASSSGTSGDTQYF
-	TRBV9	TRBJ2-3	-	TGTGCCAGCAGCCCAAACACAGATACGCGGTATTTT	CASSPNTDTRYF
-	TRBV19	TRBJ2-3	-	TGTGCCAGTAACCCGACAGGCACAGATACGCAGTATTTT	CASNPTGTDTQYF
few	TRBV7-6	TRBJ2-3	TRBD2	TGTGCCAGCAGCCCACTAGCGGGAGGGAGCACAGATACGCAGTATTTT	CASSPLAGGSTDTQYF
once	TRBV9	TRBJ2-5	-	TGTGCCAGCAGCGTAGCGGCCAGGGCAGAGACCCAGTACTTC	CASSVAARAETQYF
-	TRBV7-9	TRBJ1-1	-	TGTGCCAGCAGCCGGGAGTCGGGGATCACTGAAGCTTTCTTT	CASSRESGITEAFF
-	TRBV19	TRBJ1-2	TRBD1	TGTGCCAGTAGTTCCCCCGCTCGACAGGGGATACATGGCTACACCTTC	CASSSPARQGIHGYTF
-	TRBV28	TRBJ1-6	-	TGTGCCAGCAGTTTATCTCCAGTGGTTGTACAGGTTAATAATTCACCCCTCCACTTT	CASSLSPVVVQVNNSPLHF
few	TRBV4-3	TRBJ1-2	TRBD1	TGCGCCAGCAGCAACCGAGGGGGACAGTCCCTCTATGGCTACACCTTC	CASSNRGGQSLYGYTF
-	TRBV27	TRBJ2-7	TRBD2	TGTGCCAGCAGTTTCGCCTCTAGCGGGAGGTCCCACGAGCAGTACTTC	CASSFASSGRSHEQYF
-	TRBV28	TRBJ2-6	TRBD1	TGTGCCAGCAGTCGATCCGGGACAGGGGTCTCTGGGGCCAACGTCCTGACTTTC	CASSRSGTGVSGANVLTF
-	TRBV9	TRBJ2-2	-	TGTGCCAGCAGCGTAGTTTCCGGTGCCTCGCCGTTGAACACCGGGGAGCTGTTTTTT	CASSVVSGASPLNTGELFF
-	TRBV5-6	TRBJ1-3	TRBD1	TGTGCCAGCAGCTTGTCGACAGGGTTAAACACCATATATTTT	CASSLSTGLNTIYF
-	TRBV5-4	TRBJ1-1	TRBD1	TGTGCCAGCAGCCTACCGGGACAGGCTTTCGCTGAAGCTTTCTTT	CASSLPGQAFAEAFF
-	TRBV9	TRBJ2-7	TRBD2	TGTGCCAGCAGCGACCTAGCGGGAGGGCCGTACGAGCAGTACTTC	CASSDLAGGPYEQYF
once	TRBV20-1	TRBJ2-7	-	TGCAGTGCTTCCAGATCCTACGAGCAGTACTTC	CSASRSYEQYF
-	TRBV19	TRBJ1-2	TRBD1	TGTGCCAGTAGTACGACGACAGGGAAAAACTATGGCTACACCTTC	CASSTTTGKNYGYTF
-	TRBV11-1	TRBJ2-2	TRBD1	TGTGCCAGCAGCTCCCGGGACAGCACCGGGGAGCTGTTTTTT	CASSSRDSTGELFF
-	TRBV19	TRBJ2-5	TRBD1	TGTGCCAGTAGTATAGTCCCGGGACAGGGTGAGACCCAGTACTTC	CASSIVPGQGETQYF
few	TRBV4-3	TRBJ1-4	TRBD1	TGCGCCAGCAGCCGGTTGGGGGGGACAGGGACTGAAAAACTGTTTTTT	CASSRLGGTGTEKLFF
-	TRBV7-2	TRBJ1-6	TRBD1	TGTGCCAGCAGAGGACAGGGGGTAACCAATAATTCACCCCTCCACTTT	CASRGQGVTNNSPLHF
-	TRBV5-1	TRBJ2-3	-	TGCGCCAGCAGCTTGGTGGCAGGGAGCACAGATACGCAGTATTTT	CASSLVAGSTDTQYF
-	TRBV21-1	TRBJ2-1	-	TGTGCCAGCAGCAAAATCGGGGACTTATACAATGAGCAGTTCTTC	CASSKIGDLYNEQFF
-	TRBV14	TRBJ2-3	TRBD2	TGTGCCAGCAGCCAAGGACGGGGGGTTACGCAGTATTTT	CASSQGRGVTQYF
-	TRBV4-1	TRBJ1-3	-	TGCGCCAGCGGTTCAACCGGGACAAGGCCCTCTGGAAACACCATATATTTT	CASGSTGTRPSGNTIYF
-	TRBV7-6	TRBJ1-5	-	TGTGCCAGCAGCCCCCGTGGTGGGGCTCGGGAGAATCAGCCCCAGCATTTT	CASSPRGGARENQPQHF
-	TRBV7-7	TRBJ2-7	TRBD2	TGTGCCAGCAGCTTACGACTAGCGGGGATGAACGAGCAGTACTTC	CASSLRLAGMNEQYF
once	TRBV4-3	TRBJ2-2	TRBD2	TGCGCCAGCAGCCAAGATGGGGCGGGGGGCACCGGGGAGCTGTTTTTT	CASSQDGAGGTGELFF
-	TRBV13	TRBJ1-1	-	TGTGCCAGCAGCTTAGGGTTGGAGCTCGGGAACACTGAAGCTTTCTTT	CASSLGLELGNTEAFF
-	TRBV10-3	TRBJ2-5	TRBD1	TGTGCCATCAGTGATATAAGTGAGGGGACAGCAGGAGAGACCCAGTACTTC	CAISDISEGTAGETQYF
-	TRBV18	TRBJ2-7	-	TGTGCCAGCTCAGGGACATTACTCTACGAGCAGTACTTC	CASSGTLLYEQYF
-	TRBV18	TRBJ1-1	TRBD1	TGTGCCAGCTCACCACAAGGGGGCGCCCCCCTGAACACTGAAGCTTTCTTT	CASSPQGGAPLNTEAFF
-	TRBV19	TRBJ1-5	-	TGTGCTAGTTCGACAGGAGCCCTTAGGAGCAATCAGCCCCAGCATTTT	CASSTGALRSNQPQHF
once	TRBV19	TRBJ2-1	TRBD2	TGTGCCAGTAGTATAGCTAGCGGGGGGTTGAATGAGCAGTTCTTC	CASSIASGGLNEQFF
few	TRBV9	TRBJ1-2	-	TGTGCCAGCAGCGTTGACGGGAACTATGGCTACACCTTC	CASSVDGNYGYTF
-	TRBV7-2	TRBJ2-3	-	TGTGCCAGCAGCTCGGAAGGGGCGGTGAGAAAAACAGATACGCAGTATTTT	CASSSEGAVRKTDTQYF
-	TRBV25-1	TRBJ2-5	-	TGTGCCAGCGCCCAAGTGGGTGGGCAGGGGGAGACCCAGTACTTC	CASAQVGGQGETQYF
-	TRBV30	TRBJ2-7	-	TGTGCCTGGAGTGCTTTGGTGGCCGCTTCGTCCGAGCAGTACTTC	CAWSALVAASSEQYF
-	TRBV9	TRBJ1-3	TRBD1	TGTGCCAGCATGCAGGGGGCAGCTGGAAACACCATATATTTT	CASMQGAAGNTIYF
-	TRBV7-2	TRBJ1-1	TRBD1	TGTGCCAGCAGCCCACGGGACAGGGACACTGAAGCTTTCTTT	CASSPRDRDTEAFF
once	TRBV5-6	TRBJ2-4	TRBD1	TGTGCCAGCAGCTTGAACAGGGGGCGAGAACTCAAAAACATTCAGTACTTC	CASSLNRGRELKNIQYF
-	TRBV7-3	TRBJ2-5	TRBD2	TGTGCCAGCAGCGCCACTAGCGTCCAGACCCAGTACTTC	CASSATSVQTQYF
-	TRBV4-1	TRBJ2-1	TRBD1	TGCGCCAGCAGCCACGGGACAGGGGCCCTCGATGAGCAGTTCTTC	CASSHGTGALDEQFF
-	TRBV28	TRBJ2-7	TRBD2	TGTGCCAGCAGGCATAGACTAGCTGGTAGCTCCTACGAGCAGTACTTC	CASRHRLAGSSYEQYF
-	TRBV19	TRBJ1-2	-	TGTGCCAGTAGTAAGACAAATGGCTACACCTTC	CASSKTNGYTF
-	TRBV7-9	TRBJ1-2	-	TGTGCCAGCAGCTTACTCGGCTACACCTTC	CASSLLGYTF
-	TRBV30	TRBJ1-2	-	TGTGCCTGGAGTGTGCGGGGGAGGAGCTATGGCTACACCTTC	CAWSVRGRSYGYTF
-	TRBV7-3	TRBJ2-3	TRBD1	TGTGCCAGCAGCATGGACAGGGGGCCAGATACGCAGTATTTT	CASSMDRGPDTQYF
-	TRBV27	TRBJ1-1	TRBD1	TGTGCCAGCGCGCGGGACAGGGGGACTGAAGCTTTCTTT	CASARDRGTEAFF
-	TRBV7-6	TRBJ2-2	-	TGTGCCAGCAGCTTAGTAGCGGAAACCGGGGAGCTGTTTTTT	CASSLVAETGELFF
-	TRBV18	TRBJ2-7	-	TGTGCCAGCTCACCGACAAAGCGGGTGACAGGGTCAAACGAGCAGTACTTC	CASSPTKRVTGSNEQYF
-	TRBV10-3	TRBJ2-7	-	TGTGCCATCAGTGATTTACGGGAGTCCTACGAGCAGTACTTC	CAISDLRESYEQYF
-	TRBV5-1	TRBJ2-2	-	TGCGCCAGCAGCTTGGGGGGCTCCACCGGGGAGCTGTTTTTT	CASSLGGSTGELFF
-	TRBV18	TRBJ1-1	-	TGTGCCAGCTCACCAACCAGAAACCAGTACACTGAAGCTTTCTTT	CASSPTRNQYTEAFF
-	TRBV7-8	TRBJ2-1	TRBD2	TGTGCCAGCAGCTTGGGACTAGCGGGGGACAATGAGCAGTTCTTC	CASSLGLAGDNEQFF